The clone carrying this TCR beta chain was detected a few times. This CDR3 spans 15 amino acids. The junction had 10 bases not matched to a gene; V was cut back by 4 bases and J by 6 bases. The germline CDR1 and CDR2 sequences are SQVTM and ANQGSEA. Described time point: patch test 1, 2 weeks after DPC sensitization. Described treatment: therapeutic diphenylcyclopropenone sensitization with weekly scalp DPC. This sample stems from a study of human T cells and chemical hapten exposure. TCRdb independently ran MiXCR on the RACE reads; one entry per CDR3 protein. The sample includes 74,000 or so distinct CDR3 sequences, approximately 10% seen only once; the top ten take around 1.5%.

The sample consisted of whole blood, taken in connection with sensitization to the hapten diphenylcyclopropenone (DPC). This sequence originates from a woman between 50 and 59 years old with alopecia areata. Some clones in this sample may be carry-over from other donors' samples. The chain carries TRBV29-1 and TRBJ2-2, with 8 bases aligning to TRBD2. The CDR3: CSVAPGLVTSGELFF. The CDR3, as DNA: TGCAGCGTTGCACCGGGACTAGTAACCTCCGGGGAGCTGTTTTTT.